The next 25 T cell receptor beta chains were all read from a single sample in a study of sequential checkpoint blockade in melanoma. The treatment here: randomized to nivolumab then ipilimumab (arm A) or the reverse (arm B). The assay was immunoSEQ multiplex PCR, and TCRdb's table has in-frame clones only and misses some. The repertoire has some 5,000 clones, roughly 77% of them found once; the top ten carry about 30%. Sequenced here: CD8+ T cells sorted from blood (inferred from file names), sampled from a patient given nivolumab and ipilimumab in sequence. The receptors come from a human donor with melanoma.

The chain has TRBV27 and TRBJ2-7, with D uncertain. V lost 3 bases, J lost 6 bases, and 12 bases lay in between. This CDR3 is built from 13 residues. Germline-derived CDR1 and CDR2 are MNHEY and SMNVEV (reference sequence). The CDR3 loop reads CASSFLEVGEQYF. CDR3 nucleotides: TGTGCCAGCAGTTTCCTAGAGGTCGGCGAGCAGTACTTC.

The chain employs TRBV4-2 and TRBJ1-2; D remains unclear. Per germline, CDR1 LGHNA and CDR2 YNFKEQ. V gave up 4 bases and J gave up 2 bases, with 11 bases separating them. The CDR3 has 14 amino acids. The chain's CDR3 is CASSPEGRNYGYTF. Here the CDR3 DNA reads TGTGCCAGCAGCCCGGAGGGAAGAAACTATGGCTACACCTTC.

Turning to this clone: Other DNA sequences from this sample encode an identical CDR3 as well. The rearrangement joins TRBV7-6 to TRBJ2-7, with D maybe TRBD2 (5 bases). Germline V CDR1 and CDR2: SGHVS, FNYEAQ. The CDR3 length is 14 residues. Deletions cut 5 bases from V and 2 bases from J, with 13 bases between. In DNA form, the CDR3 reads TGTGCCAGCAGCAGCGAGCGGAGCACCTACGAGCAGTACTTC. Translated: CASSSERSTYEQYF.

This clone was seen more than once but under ten times. The V call is TRBV2, the J call TRBJ2-1; 11 nucleotides match TRBD2. The CDR3 runs 13 residues. Looked up from germline, CDR1 is SNHLY and CDR2 is FYNNEI. The CDR3 here is CLRTSGGPNEQFF. The CDR3 region has the DNA TGTCTCAGAACTAGCGGGGGCCCCAATGAGCAGTTCTTC.

The chain carries TRBV19 and TRBJ2-7; D is possibly TRBD2 (8 bases). Germline loops: CDR1 LNHDA, CDR2 SQIVND (reference sequence). CDR3 size: 14 residues. The germline V and J ends were trimmed by 6 bases and 5 bases, with 17 bases remaining between them. The chain's CDR3 is CASSPTGRGDEQYF. The CDR3 DNA reads as TGTGCCAGTAGCCCGACAGGGCGGGGGGACGAGCAGTACTTC. Based on the CDR3 plus reference TRBV19 and TRBJ2-7, the full variable domain is DGGITQSPKYLFRKEGQNVTLSCEQNLNHDAMYWYRQDPGQGLRLIYYSQIVNDFQKGDIAEGYSVSREKKESFPLTVTSAQKNPTAFYLCASSPTGRGDEQYFGPGTRLTVT.

The gene calls are TRBV6-1 and TRBJ2-7; 7 nucleotides align to TRBD2. The junction had 6 bases not matched to a gene; V was cut back by 5 bases and J by 5 bases. CDR1 and CDR2 from the germline V gene are MNHNS and SASEGT. The CDR3 loop spans 13 amino acids. The CDR3 DNA reads TGTGCCAGCAGTCGCCCGGCGGGGGACGAGCAGTACTTC. Amino acid sequence: CASSRPAGDEQYF.

The chain couples TRBV28 to TRBJ2-1, with D maybe TRBD2 (6 bases). V was shortened by 3 bases and J by 6 bases, with 15 bases between the two germline ends. CDR1 is MDHEN, CDR2 SYDVKM, per germline. The CDR3 spans 15 residues. In nucleotides, the CDR3 is TGTGCCAGCAGTTTTTCGGGACTCCTAAGCAATGAGCAGTTCTTC. Translation: CASSFSGLLSNEQFF.

The chain employs TRBV7-9 and TRBJ1-5; tentative D call: TRBD1 (5 bases). Germline V lookup: CDR1 SEHNR, CDR2 FQNEAQ (reference sequence). Trimming cost V 1 base and J 4 bases, with 14 bases left between them. The length of the CDR3 is 16 residues. The CDR3 bases are TGTGCCAGCAGCTTAGATCTAGGTGCAGGGAATCAGCCCCAGCATTTT. This codes for CASSLDLGAGNQPQHF.

The CDR3 is CASSLTGRGVYEQYF. Written as DNA, the CDR3 is TGTGCCAGCAGCTTAACAGGGAGGGGGGTCTACGAGCAGTACTTC. The chain combines TRBV7-9 with TRBJ2-5; TRBD2 is a possible D gene (7 bases). The end of the DNA fits TRBJ2-7 better, so the J call may be wrong. There are 15 residues in the CDR3. Germline CDR1 and CDR2: SEHNR and FQNEAQ (reference sequence).

A single count supports this clone. The chain couples TRBV6-1 to TRBJ2-7; TRBD1 might be the D (6 bases). The CDR3 runs to 17 residues. Germline V gene lookup returns CDR1 MNHNS and CDR2 SASEGT. V lost 3 bases and J lost 1, with 19 bases in between. CDR3 coding DNA: TGTGCCAGCAGTGAGACGTACACAGGGTATGGGTCCTACGAGCAGTACTTC. This codes for CASSETYTGYGSYEQYF.

This chain uses TRBV10-1 with TRBJ2-5; a weak D match, TRBD1 (5 bases). Germline assignment: CDR1 WNHNN and CDR2 SYGVQD (reference sequence). The V end was cut by 5 bases, the J end by 7 bases, with 17 bases between. This CDR3 region has 14 residues. Here the CDR3 DNA reads TGCGCCAGCAGTCCCAGGGCAGACCGTACGACCCAGTACTTC. This gives the protein CASSPRADRTTQYF.

This rearrangement joins TRBV21-1 to TRBJ1-6. TRBV21-1 is a known pseudogene. The CDR3 runs to 17 residues. The CDR3 sequence: CASSTKTVEGPVMALHF. CDR3 nucleotide sequence: TGTGCCAGCAGCACTAAGACCGTAGAGGGCCCCGTTATGGCCCTCCACTTT.

The chain combines TRBV18 with TRBJ1-6, with 7 bases fitting TRBD1. The CDR3 is 16 residues long. Per germline, CDR1 KGHSH and CDR2 LQKENI. Trimming took 1 base from V and 8 from J; bases not matched to a gene: 8. The CDR3 spells CASSPRARGSDSPLHF. The CDR3 DNA reads as TGTGCCAGCTCACCACGGGCCAGGGGGTCTGATTCACCCCTCCACTTT.

The V and J genes are TRBV9 and TRBJ2-7; TRBD1 matches 9 bases. Losses at the gene ends were 0 bases for V and 2 bases for J; bases not matched to a gene: 9. CDR3 length equals 17 residues. Germline CDR1 SGDLS, CDR2 YYNGEE. CDR3 loop: CASSVGGTGGFAYEQYF. CDR3 DNA sequence: TGTGCCAGCAGCGTAGGGGGAACAGGGGGCTTCGCCTACGAGCAGTACTTC. Looking up the rest from reference TRBV9 and TRBJ2-7 gives the full variable domain: DSGVTQTPKHLITATGQRVTLRCSPRSGDLSVYWYQQSLDQGLQFLIQYYNGEERAKGNILERFSAQQFPDLHSELNLSSLELGDSALYFCASSVGGTGGFAYEQYFGPGTRLTVT.

The chain couples TRBV7-7 to TRBJ2-3; 7 bases line up with TRBD2. The CDR3 runs 14 residues. CDR1 is SSHAT, CDR2 FNYEAQ, per germline (reference sequence). The DNA of the CDR3 is TGTGCTACCAGCGCTAGCGGATTCACAGATACGCAGTATTTT. Protein: CATSASGFTDTQYF.

This clone appeared a few times. The chain employs TRBV29-1 and TRBJ1-5; no clear D. Germline values: CDR1 SQVTM, CDR2 ANQGSEA. With 8 bases removed from V and 4 bases from J, the gap between germline ends came to 9 bases. This CDR3 contains 11 residues. CDR3 residues: CSPWQNQPQHF. In nucleotides, the CDR3 is TGCAGCCCCTGGCAGAATCAGCCCCAGCATTTT.

The chain carries TRBV7-8 and TRBJ1-5; D not certain. V lost 5 bases, J lost 0 bases, and 14 bases lay in between. This CDR3 region has 16 residues. CDR1 is SGHVS, CDR2 FQNEAQ, per germline. Here the CDR3 reads CASSPFEKISNQPQHF. Here the CDR3 DNA reads TGTGCCAGCAGCCCCTTCGAGAAGATTAGCAATCAGCCCCAGCATTTT.

This clone was seen a handful of times. The V gene is TRBV7-3, the J gene TRBJ1-2; D is possibly TRBD1 (5 bases). CDR3 size: 11 residues. The V end lost 4 bases, the J end lost 8 bases, and 8 bases lay between the germline ends. From germline, CDR1 is SGHTA and CDR2 FQGTGA. CDR3 DNA sequence: TGTGCCAGCAGCTCGGGGGGGGGCTACACCTTC. Residues: CASSSGGGYTF. Full variable domain (missing parts from reference TRBV7-3 and TRBJ1-2): GAGVSQTPSNKVTEKGKYVELRCDPISGHTALYWYRQSLGQGPEFLIYFQGTGAADDSGLPNDRFFAVRPEGSVSTLKIQRTERGDSAVYLCASSSGGGYTFGSGTRLTVV.

The CDR3 sequence is CASSEYGGAPSYEQYF. The CDR3 DNA follows: TGTGCCAGCAGTGAATATGGGGGGGCTCCCTCCTACGAGCAGTACTTC. This chain links TRBV2 with TRBJ2-7; TRBD2 is a possible D gene (7 bases). Germline V CDR1 and CDR2: SNHLY, FYNNEI. The CDR3 has 16 amino acids. Between the trimmed V and J ends, which lost 2 bases and 0 bases, there was a span of 14 bases.

The rearrangement joins TRBV4-2 to TRBJ2-7; D gene uncertain. Germline CDR1 is LGHNA and CDR2 is YNFKEQ. The CDR3 covers 14 residues. With 3 bases removed from V and 0 bases from J, the gap between germline ends came to 9 bases. DNA of the CDR3: TGTGCCAGCAGCCAGTTTGAGGACTCCTACGAGCAGTACTTC. Translated, it gives CASSQFEDSYEQYF.

This clone is large within its sample. The V and J genes are TRBV5-1 and TRBJ1-4, with 9 bases identical to TRBD1. The V and J ends lost 4 bases and 2 bases, in that order; junction bases with no gene match: 12. This CDR3 comprises 18 residues. Germline V CDR1 and CDR2: SGHRS, YFSETQ. The CDR3 loop is CASSNRDRVGRTNEKLFF. In DNA, the CDR3 is TGCGCCAGCAGCAACCGGGACAGGGTGGGACGCACTAATGAAAAACTGTTTTTT.

V usage is TRBV28 and J usage is TRBJ2-3, with TRBD1 as a possible D gene (6 bases). CDR1 MDHEN and CDR2 SYDVKM come from the germline V gene. The CDR3 contains 17 residues. V was trimmed by 5 bases and J by 1 base, leaving 19 bases between them. The CDR3 sequence: CASSIPHRDGGTDTQYF. In DNA form, the CDR3 reads TGTGCCAGCAGTATCCCCCACAGGGATGGGGGCACAGATACGCAGTATTTT.

This clone is medium-sized (0.01 to 0.1%) in the sample. The J gene is TRBJ2-3, the V gene TRBV13; 9 positions agree with TRBD2. The CDR3 covers 18 residues. The ends lost 5 bases at V and 2 bases at J; junction bases unmatched: 14. Germline V gene lookup returns CDR1 PRHDT and CDR2 FYEKMQ (reference sequence). CDR3 sequence: CASSLGAGGPGDTDTQYF. In nucleotides, the CDR3 is TGTGCCAGCAGCCTCGGCGCGGGAGGGCCAGGGGACACAGATACGCAGTATTTT.

This clone showed up just a few times. The J gene is TRBJ1-1, the V gene TRBV27; 9 bases agree with TRBD1. Germline V gives CDR1 MNHEY, CDR2 SMNVEV (reference sequence). This CDR3 is 16 amino acids long. V shed 5 bases and J 3 bases; nucleotides not matched to a gene: 10. The CDR3 spells CASSPLEGQGYTEAFF. CDR3 DNA sequence: TGTGCCAGCAGTCCACTTGAGGGACAGGGTTACACTGAAGCTTTCTTT.

This clone was found a few times. This chain uses TRBV19 with TRBJ1-5; 9 bases agree with TRBD1. This CDR3 comprises 16 residues. CDR1 LNHDA and CDR2 SQIVND come from the germline V gene (reference sequence). The trim removed 4 bases at V and 6 bases at J, leaving 10 bases unmatched. The DNA for the CDR3 is TGTGCCAGTAGTAAAATCTGGACAGGGGAAGGTCAGCCCCAGCATTTT. This codes for CASSKIWTGEGQPQHF.